The 3 T cell receptor beta chains reported below all come from one sample, sequenced in a study of response to subunit inactivated influenza vaccine. TCRdb analysed the RT-PCR reads with MiXCR anew, one entry per CDR3 protein. The table shows hundreds of thousands of distinct CDR3 sequences, with 14% occurring only once. The starting material was PBMCs from blood, obtained 14 to 15 days before vaccination. These receptor sequences come from a man between 50 and 59 years old who received an inactivated influenza vaccine.

In its sample, this clonotype was seen many times. The rearrangement links TRBV5-6 to TRBJ2-1; 10 bases fit TRBD2. The J segment lost 1 base and the V segment lost 3 bases, leaving 4 bases of the junction unmatched. The CDR3 runs to 16 residues. Germline V CDR1 and CDR2: SGHDT, YYEEEE. CDR3 nucleotides: TGTGCCAGCAGCTCACCGGGACTAGCGTCCTACAATGAGCAGTTCTTC. Encoded protein: CASSSPGLASYNEQFF.

The V call is TRBV20-1, the J call TRBJ2-1; D is perhaps TRBD2 (5 bases). The CDR3 contains 11 residues. Trimming took 5 bases from V and 4 from J, leaving 6 bases between them. In germline, CDR1 is DFQATT, CDR2 SNEGSKA (reference sequence). CDR3 bases: TGCAGTGCTCGGACTTACAATGAGCAGTTCTTC. This encodes CSARTYNEQFF.

This clonotype came up a few times. The V and J genes are TRBV28 and TRBJ2-6; D gene uncertain. Germline assignment: CDR1 MDHEN and CDR2 SYDVKM. V was pared by 5 bases and J by 0 bases, with 11 bases between. This CDR3 spans 16 amino acids. The CDR3 sequence is CASSIRRYSGANVLTF. Here the CDR3 DNA reads TGTGCCAGCAGTATCCGGCGGTACTCTGGGGCCAACGTCCTGACTTTC. The variable domain in full, completed from reference TRBV28 and TRBJ2-6, reads DVKVTQSSRYLVKRTGEKVFLECVQDMDHENMFWYRQDPGLGLRLIYFSYDVKMKEKGDIPEGYSVSREKKERFSLILESASTNQTSMYLCASSIRRYSGANVLTFGAGSRLTVL.